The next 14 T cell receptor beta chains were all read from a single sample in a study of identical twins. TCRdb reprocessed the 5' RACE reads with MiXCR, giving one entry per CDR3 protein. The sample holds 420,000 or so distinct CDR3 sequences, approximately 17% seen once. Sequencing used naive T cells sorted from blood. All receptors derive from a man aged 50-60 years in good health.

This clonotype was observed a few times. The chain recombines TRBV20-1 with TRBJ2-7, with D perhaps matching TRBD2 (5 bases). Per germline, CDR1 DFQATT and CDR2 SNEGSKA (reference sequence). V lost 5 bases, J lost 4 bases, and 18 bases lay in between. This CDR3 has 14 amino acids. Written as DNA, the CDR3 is TGCAGTGCTGGACTTGGAGGCATGGCATACGAGCAGTACTTC. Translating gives CSAGLGGMAYEQYF.

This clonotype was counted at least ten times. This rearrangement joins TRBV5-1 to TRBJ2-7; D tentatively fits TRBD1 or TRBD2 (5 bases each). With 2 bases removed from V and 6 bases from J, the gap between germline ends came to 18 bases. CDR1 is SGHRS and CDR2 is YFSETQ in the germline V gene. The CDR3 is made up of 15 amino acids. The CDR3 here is CASSFDPGAAFEQYF. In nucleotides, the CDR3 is TGCGCCAGCAGCTTCGACCCCGGGGCCGCATTCGAGCAGTACTTC.

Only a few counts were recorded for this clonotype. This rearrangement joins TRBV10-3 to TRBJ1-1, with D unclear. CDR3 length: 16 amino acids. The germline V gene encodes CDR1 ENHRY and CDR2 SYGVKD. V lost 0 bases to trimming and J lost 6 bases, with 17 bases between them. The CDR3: CAISESVGVGNAEAFF. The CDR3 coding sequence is TGTGCCATCAGTGAGTCGGTAGGCGTCGGGAATGCTGAAGCTTTCTTT.

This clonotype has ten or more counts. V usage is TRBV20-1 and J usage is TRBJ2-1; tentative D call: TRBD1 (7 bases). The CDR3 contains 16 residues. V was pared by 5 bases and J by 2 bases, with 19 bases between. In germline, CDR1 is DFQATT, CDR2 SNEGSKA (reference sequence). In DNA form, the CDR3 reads TGCAGTGCTGTTAGCCCTTCAGGGGGGACCTACAATGAGCAGTTCTTC. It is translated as CSAVSPSGGTYNEQFF.

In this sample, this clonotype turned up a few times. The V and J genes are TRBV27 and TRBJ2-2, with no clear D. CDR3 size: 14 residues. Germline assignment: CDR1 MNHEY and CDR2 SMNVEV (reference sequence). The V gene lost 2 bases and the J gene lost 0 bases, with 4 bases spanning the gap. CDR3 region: CASSLTPNTGELFF. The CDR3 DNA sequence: TGTGCCAGCAGTTTAACGCCGAACACCGGGGAGCTGTTTTTT.

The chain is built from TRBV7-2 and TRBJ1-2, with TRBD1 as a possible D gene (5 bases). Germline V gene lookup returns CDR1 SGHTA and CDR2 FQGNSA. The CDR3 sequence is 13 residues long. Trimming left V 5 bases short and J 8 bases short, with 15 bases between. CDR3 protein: CASSPDSMRGYTF. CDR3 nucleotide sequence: TGTGCCAGCAGCCCAGACAGTATGAGGGGCTACACCTTC. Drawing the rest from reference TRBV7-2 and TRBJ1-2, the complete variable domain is GAGVSQSPSNKVTEKGKDVELRCDPISGHTALYWYRQSLGQGLEFLIYFQGNSAPDKSGLPSDRFSAERTGGSVSTLTIQRTQQEDSAVYLCASSPDSMRGYTFGSGTRLTVV.

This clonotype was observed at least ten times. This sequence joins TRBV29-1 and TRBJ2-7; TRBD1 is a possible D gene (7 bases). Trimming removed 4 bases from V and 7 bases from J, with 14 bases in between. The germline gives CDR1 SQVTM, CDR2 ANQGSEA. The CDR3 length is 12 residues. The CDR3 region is CSVVEGAGEQYF. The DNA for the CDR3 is TGCAGCGTTGTGGAGGGGGCTGGGGAGCAGTACTTC.

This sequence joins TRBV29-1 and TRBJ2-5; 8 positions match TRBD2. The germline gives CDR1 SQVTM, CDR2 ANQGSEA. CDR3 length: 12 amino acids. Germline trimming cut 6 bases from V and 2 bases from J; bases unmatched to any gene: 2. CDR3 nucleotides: TGCAGCGTAGCGGGGGCGCAAGAGACCCAGTACTTC. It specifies CSVAGAQETQYF.

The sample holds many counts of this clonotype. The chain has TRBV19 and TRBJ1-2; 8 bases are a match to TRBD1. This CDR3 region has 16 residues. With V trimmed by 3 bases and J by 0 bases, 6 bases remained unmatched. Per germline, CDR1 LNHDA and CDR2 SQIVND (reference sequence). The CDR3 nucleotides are TGTGCCAGTAGTATCGAGACAGGGGTCCCTAACTATGGCTACACCTTC. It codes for CASSIETGVPNYGYTF.

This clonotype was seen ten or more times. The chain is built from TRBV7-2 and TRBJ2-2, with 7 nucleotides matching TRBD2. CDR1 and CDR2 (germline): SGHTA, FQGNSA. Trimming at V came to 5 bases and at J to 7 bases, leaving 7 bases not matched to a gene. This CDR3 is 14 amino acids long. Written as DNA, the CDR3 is TGTGCCAGCAGCCCGGGGTCGGGGGGCGGGGAGCTGTTTTTT. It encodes CASSPGSGGGELFF.

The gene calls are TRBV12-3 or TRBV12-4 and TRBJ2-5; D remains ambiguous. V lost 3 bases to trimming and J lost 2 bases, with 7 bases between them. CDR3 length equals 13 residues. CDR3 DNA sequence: TGTGCCAGCAGTTTGAACATACAAGAGACCCAGTACTTC. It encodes CASSLNIQETQYF.

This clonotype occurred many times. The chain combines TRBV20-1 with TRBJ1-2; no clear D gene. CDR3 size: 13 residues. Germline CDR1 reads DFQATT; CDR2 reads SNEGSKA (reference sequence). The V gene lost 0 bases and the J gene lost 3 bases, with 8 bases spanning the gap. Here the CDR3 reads CSARDVEYYGYTF. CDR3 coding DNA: TGCAGTGCTAGAGATGTAGAATACTATGGCTACACCTTC.

The CDR3 here is CSASRGTETYGYTF. The CDR3 region has the DNA TGCAGTGCTAGCCGGGGGACAGAGACATATGGCTACACCTTC. The chain joins TRBV20-1 to TRBJ1-2, with TRBD1 matching over 7 bases. CDR3 length: 14 residues. With V trimmed by 3 bases and J by 5 bases, 9 bases remained unmatched. CDR1 is DFQATT and CDR2 is SNEGSKA in the germline V gene (reference sequence).

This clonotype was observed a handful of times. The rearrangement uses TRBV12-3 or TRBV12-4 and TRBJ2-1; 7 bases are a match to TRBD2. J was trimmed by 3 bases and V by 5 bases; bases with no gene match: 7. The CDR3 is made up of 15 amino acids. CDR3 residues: CASSHLAGLYNEQFF. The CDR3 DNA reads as TGTGCCAGCAGTCATTTAGCGGGTCTCTACAATGAGCAGTTCTTC.